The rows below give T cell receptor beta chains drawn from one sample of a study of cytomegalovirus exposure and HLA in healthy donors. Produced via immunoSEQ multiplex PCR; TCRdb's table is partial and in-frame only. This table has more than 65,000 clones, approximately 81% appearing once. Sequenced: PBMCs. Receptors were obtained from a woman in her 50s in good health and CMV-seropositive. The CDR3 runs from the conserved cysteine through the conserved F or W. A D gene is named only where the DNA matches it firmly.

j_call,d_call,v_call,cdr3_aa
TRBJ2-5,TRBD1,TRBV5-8,CASSPGTGGQETQYF
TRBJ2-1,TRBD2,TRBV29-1,CSVAPLSSGNEQFF
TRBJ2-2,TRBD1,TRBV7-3,CASSLQGVKNTGELFF
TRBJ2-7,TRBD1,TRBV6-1,CASSWQVQGAGEQYF
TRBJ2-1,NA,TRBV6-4,CASSDRLRNEQFF
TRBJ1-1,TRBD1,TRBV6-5,CASSLLGQGNTEAFF
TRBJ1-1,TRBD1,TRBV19,CASSLRTGRMNTEAFF
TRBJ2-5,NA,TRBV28,CASSFLAPETQYF
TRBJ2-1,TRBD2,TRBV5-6,CASSKGTSGRNEQFF
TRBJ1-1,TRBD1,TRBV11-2,CASSVGTAQMNTEAFF
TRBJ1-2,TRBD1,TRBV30,CAWSFRTGANYGYTF
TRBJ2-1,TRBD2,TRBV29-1,CSVRPGGGRETKGNEQFF
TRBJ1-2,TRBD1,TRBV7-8,CASSLVATGDLNGYTF
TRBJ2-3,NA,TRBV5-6,CASSRGTDTQYF
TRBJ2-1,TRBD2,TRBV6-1,CASSERWGTSGRLNNEQFF
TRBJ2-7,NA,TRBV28,CASSYRAYEQYF
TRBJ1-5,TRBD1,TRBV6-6,CASSSLGQGQPQHF
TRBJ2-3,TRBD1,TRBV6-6,CASRAGGDTQYF
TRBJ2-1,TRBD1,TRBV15,CATSIDRGSYNEQFF
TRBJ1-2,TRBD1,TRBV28,CASNDRESYGYTF
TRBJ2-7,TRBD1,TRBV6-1,CASRGNRDRGKEQYF
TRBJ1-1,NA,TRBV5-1,CASSLAGQRTEAFF
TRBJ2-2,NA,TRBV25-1,CASSKNTNTGELFF
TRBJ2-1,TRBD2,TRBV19,CASLPGLAGVGSYNEQFF
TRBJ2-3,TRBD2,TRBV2,CASTWTSATDTQYF
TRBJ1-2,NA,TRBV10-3,CAISERQGLRGYTF
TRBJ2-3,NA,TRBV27,CASSSRDTDTQYF